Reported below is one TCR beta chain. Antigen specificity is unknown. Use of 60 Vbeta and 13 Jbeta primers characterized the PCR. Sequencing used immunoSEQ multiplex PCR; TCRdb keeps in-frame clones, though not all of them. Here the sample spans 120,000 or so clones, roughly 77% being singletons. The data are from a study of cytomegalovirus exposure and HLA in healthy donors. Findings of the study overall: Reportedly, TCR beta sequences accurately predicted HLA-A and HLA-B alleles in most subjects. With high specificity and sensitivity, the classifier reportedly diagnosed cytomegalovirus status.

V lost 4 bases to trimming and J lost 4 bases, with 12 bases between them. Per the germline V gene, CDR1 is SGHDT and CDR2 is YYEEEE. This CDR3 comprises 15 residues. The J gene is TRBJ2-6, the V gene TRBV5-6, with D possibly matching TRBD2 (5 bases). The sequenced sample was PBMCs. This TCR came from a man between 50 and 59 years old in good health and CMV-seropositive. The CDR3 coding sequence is TGTGCCAGCAGCGAGGAGCGGACGGGGGCCAACGTCCTGACTTTC. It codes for CASSEERTGANVLTF.